These T cell receptor beta chains were read from a single sample in a study of beta chain features in type 1 diabetes. Using immunoSEQ multiplex PCR, the repertoire was profiled, and TCRdb retains in-frame clones only, with some absent. This sample has roughly 26,000 clones, with about 45% found just once. Material: stem cell memory CD4+ T cells from blood. The source is a man aged 25 to 45 with type 1 diabetes. The CDR3 runs from the conserved cysteine through the conserved F or W. The order of the fields is V gene, D gene, clone size, J gene, CDR3 DNA, CDR3 protein. D genes are given only for firm matches. The listing skips clone size in some rows; elsewhere it reads once, few, many or a size class.

V gene: TRBV2; D gene: TRBD2; clone size: NA; J gene: TRBJ2-2; CDR3 DNA: TGTGCCAGCACCACGGTTCTCGGGGGGACCGGGGAGCTGTTTTTT; CDR3 protein: CASTTVLGGTGELFF
V gene: TRBV6-5; D gene: NA; clone size: NA; J gene: TRBJ2-3; CDR3 DNA: TGTGCCAGCAGACGGACTGGCACAGATACGCAGTATTTT; CDR3 protein: CASRRTGTDTQYF
V gene: TRBV27; D gene: NA; clone size: NA; J gene: TRBJ2-1; CDR3 DNA: TGTGCCAGCAGTCCTCAACTCAACCTGAACCCCCCCTACAATGAGCAGTTCTTC; CDR3 protein: CASSPQLNLNPPYNEQFF
V gene: TRBV23-1; D gene: NA; clone size: NA; J gene: TRBJ1-5; CDR3 DNA: TGCGCCAGCAGTCAATCCGTCATCGTGGAGTACGGCAATCAGCCCCAGCATTTT; CDR3 protein: CASSQSVIVEYGNQPQHF
V gene: TRBV5-4; D gene: NA; clone size: NA; J gene: TRBJ2-1; CDR3 DNA: TGTGCCAGCAGCTTGCAGTCCCGGGGGGCCGGCGGTGGTGAGCAGTTCTTC; CDR3 protein: CASSLQSRGAGGGEQFF
V gene: TRBV6-6; D gene: NA; clone size: NA; J gene: TRBJ2-7; CDR3 DNA: TGTGCCAGCAGACAATTAGGGGGTACATCCGAGCAGTACTTC; CDR3 protein: CASRQLGGTSEQYF
V gene: TRBV18; D gene: NA; clone size: NA; J gene: TRBJ2-7; CDR3 DNA: TGTGCCAGCTCCCTCGACAGTACCTACGAGCAGTACTTC; CDR3 protein: CASSLDSTYEQYF
V gene: TRBV6-1; D gene: NA; clone size: once; J gene: TRBJ1-1; CDR3 DNA: TGTGCCAGCAGTGAACCCGGACAGAACACTGAAGCTTTCTTT; CDR3 protein: CASSEPGQNTEAFF
V gene: TRBV5-6; D gene: NA; clone size: NA; J gene: TRBJ2-7; CDR3 DNA: TGTGCCAGCAGCTCACTACAGGGTGGAGGCCACGAGCAGTACTTC; CDR3 protein: CASSSLQGGGHEQYF
V gene: TRBV4-2; D gene: TRBD2; clone size: NA; J gene: TRBJ2-7; CDR3 DNA: TGTGCCAGCAGCCAAGAGGGGCCGAGAGCGGGAGGGCTGTACGAGCAGTACTTC; CDR3 protein: CASSQEGPRAGGLYEQYF
V gene: TRBV2; D gene: NA; clone size: NA; J gene: TRBJ1-6; CDR3 DNA: TGTGCCAGCAGTTCCGGGACAACGGCTAATTCACCCCTCCACTTT; CDR3 protein: CASSSGTTANSPLHF
V gene: TRBV2; D gene: NA; clone size: NA; J gene: TRBJ1-2; CDR3 DNA: TGTGCCAGCAGTGAAGCCCTGGAGGCGGGCTACACCTTC; CDR3 protein: CASSEALEAGYTF
V gene: TRBV10-3; D gene: TRBD1; clone size: NA; J gene: TRBJ2-3; CDR3 DNA: TGTGCCATCGGGACAGGAGTAGCCGATACGCAGTATTTT; CDR3 protein: CAIGTGVADTQYF
V gene: TRBV7-9; D gene: NA; clone size: NA; J gene: TRBJ2-7; CDR3 DNA: TGTGCCAGCAGCTTAGCCGGTAGCGGACGACACTACGAGCAGTACTTC; CDR3 protein: CASSLAGSGRHYEQYF
V gene: TRBV4-1; D gene: NA; clone size: NA; J gene: TRBJ1-6; CDR3 DNA: TGCGCCAGCAGCCAACGGGCCCGGGAGGAGGGCTATAATTCACCCCTCCACTTT; CDR3 protein: CASSQRAREEGYNSPLHF
V gene: TRBV11-2; D gene: NA; clone size: once; J gene: TRBJ1-5; CDR3 DNA: TGTGCCAGCAGCTTAGGAGGCGGCAATCAGCCCCAGCATTTT; CDR3 protein: CASSLGGGNQPQHF
V gene: TRBV4-1; D gene: TRBD1; clone size: NA; J gene: TRBJ2-5; CDR3 DNA: TGCGCCAGCAGCCAAGCCGGACAGGCCCCGGTGGAGACCCAGTACTTC; CDR3 protein: CASSQAGQAPVETQYF
V gene: TRBV7-6; D gene: NA; clone size: few; J gene: TRBJ2-1; CDR3 DNA: TGTGCCAGCAGCTTGGGCAGGGTCAATGAGCAGTTCTTC; CDR3 protein: CASSLGRVNEQFF
V gene: TRBV2; D gene: TRBD1; clone size: few; J gene: TRBJ1-4; CDR3 DNA: TGTGCCAGCAGCCCCGCGCAGGGGGATAATGAAAAACTGTTTTTT; CDR3 protein: CASSPAQGDNEKLFF
V gene: TRBV13; D gene: NA; clone size: few; J gene: TRBJ1-1; CDR3 DNA: TGTGCCAGCAGCTTGAACCCGGACACTGAAGCTTTCTTT; CDR3 protein: CASSLNPDTEAFF
V gene: TRBV30; D gene: TRBD1; clone size: few; J gene: TRBJ2-6; CDR3 DNA: TGTGCCTGGGACAGGGGAAGAGCGGGGGCCAACGTCCTGACTTTC; CDR3 protein: CAWDRGRAGANVLTF
V gene: TRBV5-4; D gene: TRBD2; clone size: few; J gene: TRBJ2-5; CDR3 DNA: TGTGCCAGCAGCTTAAGTCTAGCGGGAGGGCAAGAGACCCAGTACTTC; CDR3 protein: CASSLSLAGGQETQYF
V gene: TRBV19; D gene: TRBD1; clone size: NA; J gene: TRBJ1-2; CDR3 DNA: TGTGCCAGTAGTCCCCCGGACAGGGGGTATGGCTACACCTTC; CDR3 protein: CASSPPDRGYGYTF
V gene: TRBV27; D gene: TRBD1; clone size: NA; J gene: TRBJ1-2; CDR3 DNA: TGTGCCAGCAGTGGCTGGGACAGGGTAGGTGGCTACACCTTC; CDR3 protein: CASSGWDRVGGYTF
V gene: TRBV6-5; D gene: NA; clone size: NA; J gene: TRBJ1-1; CDR3 DNA: TGTGCCAGCGGCCGAAGTTCAAAGAACACTGAAGCTTTCTTT; CDR3 protein: CASGRSSKNTEAFF
V gene: TRBV5-1; D gene: TRBD2; clone size: NA; J gene: TRBJ2-7; CDR3 DNA: TGCGCCAGCAGCTTGACTACTAGCGGGGGGGCCTACGAGCAGTACTTC; CDR3 protein: CASSLTTSGGAYEQYF
V gene: TRBV5-1; D gene: NA; clone size: few; J gene: TRBJ1-4; CDR3 DNA: TGCGCCAGCAGCTTCGGGTACCGGAATGAAAAACTGTTTTTT; CDR3 protein: CASSFGYRNEKLFF
V gene: TRBV6-1; D gene: TRBD2; clone size: NA; J gene: TRBJ2-1; CDR3 DNA: TGTGCCAGCAGTGCAGCCGGGGGGGGTTCCGGACCCTACAATGAGCAGTTCTTC; CDR3 protein: CASSAAGGGSGPYNEQFF
V gene: TRBV9; D gene: TRBD1; clone size: NA; J gene: TRBJ2-2; CDR3 DNA: TGTGCCAGCAGCGTAAAGGGGGCAGACACCGGGGAGCTGTTTTTT; CDR3 protein: CASSVKGADTGELFF
V gene: TRBV30; D gene: NA; clone size: NA; J gene: TRBJ2-3; CDR3 DNA: TGTGCCTGGAGTGCTACCAAGAGGACAGATACGCAGTATTTT; CDR3 protein: CAWSATKRTDTQYF
V gene: TRBV7-9; D gene: TRBD2; clone size: NA; J gene: TRBJ2-3; CDR3 DNA: TGTGCCAGCGGACTAGCGGGAGTAGAAGATACGCAGTATTTT; CDR3 protein: CASGLAGVEDTQYF